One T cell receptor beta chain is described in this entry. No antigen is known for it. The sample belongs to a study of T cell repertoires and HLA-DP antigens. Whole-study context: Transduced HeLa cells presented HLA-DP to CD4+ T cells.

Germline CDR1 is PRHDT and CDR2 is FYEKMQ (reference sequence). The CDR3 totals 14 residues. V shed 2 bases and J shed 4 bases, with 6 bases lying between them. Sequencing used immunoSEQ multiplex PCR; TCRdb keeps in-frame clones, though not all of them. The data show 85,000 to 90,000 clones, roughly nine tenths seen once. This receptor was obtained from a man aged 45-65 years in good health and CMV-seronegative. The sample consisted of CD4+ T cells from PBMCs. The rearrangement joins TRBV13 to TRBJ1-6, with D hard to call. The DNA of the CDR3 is TGTGCCAGCAGCTTAAACACGTATAATTCACCCCTCCACTTT. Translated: CASSLNTYNSPLHF. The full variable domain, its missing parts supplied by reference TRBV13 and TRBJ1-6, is AAGVIQSPRHLIKEKRETATLKCYPIPRHDTVYWYQQGPGQDPQFLISFYEKMQSDKGSIPDRFSAQQFSDYHSELNMSSLELGDSALYFCASSLNTYNSPLHFGNGTRLTVT.